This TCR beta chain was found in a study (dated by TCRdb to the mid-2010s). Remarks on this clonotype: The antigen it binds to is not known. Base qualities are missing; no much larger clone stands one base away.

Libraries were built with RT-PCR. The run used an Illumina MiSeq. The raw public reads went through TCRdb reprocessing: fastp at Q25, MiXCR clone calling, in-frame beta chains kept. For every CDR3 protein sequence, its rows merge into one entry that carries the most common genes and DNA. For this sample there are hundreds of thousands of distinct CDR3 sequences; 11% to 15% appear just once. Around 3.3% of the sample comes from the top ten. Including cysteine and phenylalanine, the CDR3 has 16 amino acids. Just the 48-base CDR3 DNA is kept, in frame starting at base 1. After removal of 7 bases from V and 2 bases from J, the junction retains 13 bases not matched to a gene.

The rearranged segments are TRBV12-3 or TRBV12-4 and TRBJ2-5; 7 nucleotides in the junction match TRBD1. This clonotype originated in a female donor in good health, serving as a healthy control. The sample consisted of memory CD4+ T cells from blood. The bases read TGTGCCAGCAATTATTGGACAGGTACAGGGCAAGAGACCCAGTACTTC. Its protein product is CASNYWTGTGQETQYF.